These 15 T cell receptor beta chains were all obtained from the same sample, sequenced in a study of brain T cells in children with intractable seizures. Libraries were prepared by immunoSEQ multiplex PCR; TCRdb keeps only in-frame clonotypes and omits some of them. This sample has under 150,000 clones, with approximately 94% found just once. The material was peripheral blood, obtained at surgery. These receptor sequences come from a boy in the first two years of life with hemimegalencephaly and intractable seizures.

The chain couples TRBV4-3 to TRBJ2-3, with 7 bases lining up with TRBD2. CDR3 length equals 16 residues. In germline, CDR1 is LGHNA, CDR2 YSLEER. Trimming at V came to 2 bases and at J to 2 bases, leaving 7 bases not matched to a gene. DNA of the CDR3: TGCGCCAGCAGCCAATCCGAGCGGGAATACACAGATACGCAGTATTTT. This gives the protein CASSQSEREYTDTQYF.

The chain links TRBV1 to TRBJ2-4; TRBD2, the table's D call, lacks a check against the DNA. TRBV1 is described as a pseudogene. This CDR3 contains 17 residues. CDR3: CTSSRGVRPPGKNIQYF. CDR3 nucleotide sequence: TGCACCAGCAGCCGGGGGGTCCGGCCTCCCGGCAAAAACATTCAGTACTTC.

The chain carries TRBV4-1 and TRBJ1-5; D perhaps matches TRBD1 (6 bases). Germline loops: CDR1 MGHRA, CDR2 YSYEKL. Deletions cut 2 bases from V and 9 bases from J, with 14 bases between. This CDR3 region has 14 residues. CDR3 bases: TGCGCCAGCAGCCAACCGACAGGCTTCGGGCCCCAGCATTTT. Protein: CASSQPTGFGPQHF.

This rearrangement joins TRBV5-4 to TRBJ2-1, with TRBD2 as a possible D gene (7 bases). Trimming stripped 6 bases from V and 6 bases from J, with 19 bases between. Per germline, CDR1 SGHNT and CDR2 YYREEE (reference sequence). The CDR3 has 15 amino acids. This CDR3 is CASTVGGLAANEQFF. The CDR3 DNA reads TGTGCCAGCACCGTGGGGGGGCTAGCGGCCAATGAGCAGTTCTTC. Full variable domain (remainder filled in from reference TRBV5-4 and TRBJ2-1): ETGVTQSPTHLIKTRGQQVTLRCSSQSGHNTVSWYQQALGQGPQFIFQYYREEENGRGNFPPRFSGLQFPNYSSELNVNALELDDSALYLCASTVGGLAANEQFFGPGTRLTVL.

DNA of the CDR3: TGTGCCAGCAGTTACCGTCCGGGGAGCGATGGCTACACCTTC. Its protein product is CASSYRPGSDGYTF. The rearrangement uses TRBV6-2 or TRBV6-3 and TRBJ1-2; D is unclear. The V end was cut by 2 bases, the J end by 6 bases, with 13 bases between. Germline loops: CDR1 MNHEY, CDR2 SVGEGT. The CDR3 has 14 residues.

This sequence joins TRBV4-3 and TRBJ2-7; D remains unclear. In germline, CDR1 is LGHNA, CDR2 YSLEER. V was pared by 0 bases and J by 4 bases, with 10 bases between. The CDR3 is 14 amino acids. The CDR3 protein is CASSQDSVGYEQYF. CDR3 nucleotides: TGCGCCAGCAGCCAAGATTCGGTTGGGTACGAGCAGTACTTC.

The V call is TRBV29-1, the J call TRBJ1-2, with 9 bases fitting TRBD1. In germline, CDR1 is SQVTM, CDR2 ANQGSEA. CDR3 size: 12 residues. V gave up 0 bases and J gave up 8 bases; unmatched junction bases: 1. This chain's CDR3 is CSVEEGQGGYTF. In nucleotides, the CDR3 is TGCAGCGTTGAAGAGGGACAGGGAGGCTACACCTTC.

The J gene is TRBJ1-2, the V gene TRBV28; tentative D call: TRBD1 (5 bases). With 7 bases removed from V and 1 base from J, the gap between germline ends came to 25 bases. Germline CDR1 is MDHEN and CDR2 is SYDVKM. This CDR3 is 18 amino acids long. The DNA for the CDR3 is TGTGCCAGCAATAAGGGGACGGACCACCGGAAATATAACTATGGCTACACCTTC. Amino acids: CASNKGTDHRKYNYGYTF.

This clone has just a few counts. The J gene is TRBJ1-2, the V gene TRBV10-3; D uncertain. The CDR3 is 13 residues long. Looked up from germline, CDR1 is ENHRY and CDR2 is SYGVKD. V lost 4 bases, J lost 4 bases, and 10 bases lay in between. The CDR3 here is CAISGSDFYGYTF. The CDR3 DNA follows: TGTGCCATCAGTGGCAGCGACTTCTATGGCTACACCTTC.

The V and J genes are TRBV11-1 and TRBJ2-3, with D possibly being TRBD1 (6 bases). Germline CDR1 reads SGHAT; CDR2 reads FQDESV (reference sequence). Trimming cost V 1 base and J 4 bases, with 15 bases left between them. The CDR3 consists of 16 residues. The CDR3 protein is CASSLGGWNRADTQYF. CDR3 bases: TGTGCCAGCAGCTTAGGGGGTTGGAACAGGGCAGATACGCAGTATTTT.

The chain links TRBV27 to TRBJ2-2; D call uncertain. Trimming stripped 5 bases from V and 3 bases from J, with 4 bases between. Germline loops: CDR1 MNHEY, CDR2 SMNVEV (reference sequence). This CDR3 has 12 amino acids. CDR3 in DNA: TGTGCCAGCAGTCGATACACCGGGGAGCTGTTTTTT. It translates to CASSRYTGELFF.

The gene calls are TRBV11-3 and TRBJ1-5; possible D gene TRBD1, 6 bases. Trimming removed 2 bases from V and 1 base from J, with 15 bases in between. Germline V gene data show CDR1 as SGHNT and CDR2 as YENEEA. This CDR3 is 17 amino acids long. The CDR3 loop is CASSLRGGQESNQPQHF. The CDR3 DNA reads TGTGCCAGCAGCTTAAGGGGGGGCCAGGAGAGCAATCAGCCCCAGCATTTT. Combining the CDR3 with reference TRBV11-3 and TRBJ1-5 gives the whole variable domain EAGVVQSPRYKIIEKKQPVAFWCNPISGHNTLYWYLQNLGQGPELLIRYENEEAVDDSQLPKDRFSAERLKGVDSTLKIQPAELGDSAVYLCASSLRGGQESNQPQHFGDGTRLSIL.

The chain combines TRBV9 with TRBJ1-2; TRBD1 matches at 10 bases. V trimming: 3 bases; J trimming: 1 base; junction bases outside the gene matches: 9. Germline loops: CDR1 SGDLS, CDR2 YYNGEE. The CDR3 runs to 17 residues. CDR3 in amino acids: CASSGGGQGQNNYGYTF. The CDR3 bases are TGTGCCAGCAGCGGAGGGGGACAGGGGCAAAATAACTATGGCTACACCTTC.

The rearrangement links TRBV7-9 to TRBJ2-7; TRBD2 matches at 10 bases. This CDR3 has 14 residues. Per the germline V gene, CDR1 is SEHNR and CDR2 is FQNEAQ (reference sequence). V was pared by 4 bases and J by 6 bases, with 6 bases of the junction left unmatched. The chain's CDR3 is CASSSLAGGSEQYF. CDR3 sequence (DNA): TGTGCCAGCAGCTCTTTAGCGGGAGGTAGCGAGCAGTACTTC.

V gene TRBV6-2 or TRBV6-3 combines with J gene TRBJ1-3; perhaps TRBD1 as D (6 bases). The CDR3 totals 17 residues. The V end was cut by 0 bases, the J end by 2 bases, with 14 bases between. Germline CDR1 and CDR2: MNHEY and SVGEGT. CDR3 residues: CASSYSTGGYPGNTIYF. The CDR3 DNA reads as TGTGCCAGCAGTTACTCGACGGGGGGCTATCCTGGAAACACCATATATTTT.